The 6 T cell receptor beta chains below were found in one sample sequenced in a study of post-analysis software for immune sequencing data. Study-wide results and limits: Five or six TRBV segments, TRBV5-6, TRBV5-1 and TRBV20-1 among them, were found more frequent in patients than controls.

No cognate antigen is known for these TCRs. Included in the TCR beta cDNA libraries were unique molecular identifiers. TCRdb re-called the PCR reads through MiXCR, storing one row per CDR3 protein. The sample records hundreds of thousands of distinct CDR3 sequences, 59% being singletons. The source material was blood. These receptor sequences come from a girl aged 2-10 years with multiple sclerosis.

The chain couples TRBV6-2 or TRBV6-3 to TRBJ2-7, with TRBD2 as a possible D gene (5 bases). Trimming took off 8 bases at V and 0 bases at J, with 11 bases between the two ends. The CDR3 consists of 13 residues. Germline V gives CDR1 MNHEY, CDR2 SVGEGT. The CDR3 DNA reads as TGTGCCAGCGGACGAACTAGCTCCTACGAGCAGTACTTC. As protein: CASGRTSSYEQYF.

The chain couples TRBV20-1 to TRBJ2-5; 10 bases line up with TRBD1. Germline loops: CDR1 DFQATT, CDR2 SNEGSKA (reference sequence). This CDR3 is 16 amino acids long. Losses at the gene ends were 5 bases for V and 1 base for J; bases not matched to a gene: 10. CDR3 sequence reads: CSAGVAGTGVQETQYF. CDR3 bases: TGCAGTGCTGGAGTTGCCGGGACAGGGGTCCAAGAGACCCAGTACTTC.

J is TRBJ2-4 and V is TRBV3-1, with unresolved D. V was clipped by 4 bases and J by 5 bases, with 18 bases between them. Per germline, CDR1 LGHDT and CDR2 YNNKEL (reference sequence). The CDR3 is made up of 16 amino acids. CDR3 amino acids: CASSPLRGGHENIQYF. In DNA form, the CDR3 reads TGTGCCAGCAGCCCTCTACGAGGCGGTCATGAAAACATTCAGTACTTC.

The chain links TRBV5-1 to TRBJ2-7; D possibly corresponds to TRBD1 (6 bases). V was shortened by 4 bases and J by 7 bases, with 24 bases between the two germline ends. This CDR3 has 16 amino acids. CDR1 SGHRS and CDR2 YFSETQ come from the germline V gene. The CDR3 DNA follows: TGCGCCAGCAGCGGGGTGACAGGAAAAGAGTACAATGAGCAGTACTTC. Protein sequence: CASSGVTGKEYNEQYF.

The chain joins TRBV6-5 to TRBJ2-1; D is unresolved. In germline, CDR1 is MNHEY, CDR2 SVGAGI. CDR3 length: 11 residues. Trimming pared 8 bases from V and 10 bases from J, leaving 12 bases between. This CDR3 is CASGPKREQFF. The DNA for the CDR3 is TGTGCCAGCGGACCCAAGAGGGAGCAGTTCTTC.

This chain joins TRBV11-2 and TRBJ2-7; 8 bases are a match to TRBD1. The junction had 8 bases not matched to a gene; V was cut back by 1 base and J by 3 bases. Germline loops: CDR1 SGHAT, CDR2 FQNNGV. This CDR3 has 16 amino acids. The DNA for the CDR3 is TGTGCCAGCAGCTTAGGGCCGGGACAGGCGCGCTACGAGCAGTACTTC. Translating gives CASSLGPGQARYEQYF.